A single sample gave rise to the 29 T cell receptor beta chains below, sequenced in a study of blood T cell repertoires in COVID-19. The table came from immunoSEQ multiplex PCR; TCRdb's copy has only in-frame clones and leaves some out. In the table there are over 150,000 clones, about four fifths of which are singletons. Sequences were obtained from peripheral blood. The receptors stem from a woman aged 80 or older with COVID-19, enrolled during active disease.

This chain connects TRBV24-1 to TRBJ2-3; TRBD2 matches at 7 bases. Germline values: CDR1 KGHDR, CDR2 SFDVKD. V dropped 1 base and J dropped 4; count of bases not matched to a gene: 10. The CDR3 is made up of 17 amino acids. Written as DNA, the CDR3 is TGTGCCACCAGTGATTTTAGTGGGAGGGCCGACGCAGATACGCAGTATTTT. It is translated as CATSDFSGRADADTQYF.

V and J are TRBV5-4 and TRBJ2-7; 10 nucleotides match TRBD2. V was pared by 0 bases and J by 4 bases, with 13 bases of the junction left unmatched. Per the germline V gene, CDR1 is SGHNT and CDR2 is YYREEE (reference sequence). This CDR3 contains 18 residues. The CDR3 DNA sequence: TGTGCCAGCAGCTTGGCCAGCGGGAGGGGTAAACAGGGGTACGAGCAGTACTTC. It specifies CASSLASGRGKQGYEQYF.

The CDR3 DNA is TGCAGGGCGAGTGGACTAGCGAGCTCCTACGAGCAGTACTTC. Its translation is CRASGLASSYEQYF. The chain uses TRBV20-1 and TRBJ2-7; TRBD2 aligns across 9 bases. Germline V gene data show CDR1 as DFQATT and CDR2 as SNEGSKA (reference sequence). This CDR3 spans 14 amino acids.

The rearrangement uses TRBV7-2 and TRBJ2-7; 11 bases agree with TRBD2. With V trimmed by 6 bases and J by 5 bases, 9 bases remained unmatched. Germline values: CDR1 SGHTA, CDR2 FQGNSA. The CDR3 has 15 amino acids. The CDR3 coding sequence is TGTGCCAGCAGAACAACTAGCGGGGGCCTTAACGAGCAGTACTTC. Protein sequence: CASRTTSGGLNEQYF.

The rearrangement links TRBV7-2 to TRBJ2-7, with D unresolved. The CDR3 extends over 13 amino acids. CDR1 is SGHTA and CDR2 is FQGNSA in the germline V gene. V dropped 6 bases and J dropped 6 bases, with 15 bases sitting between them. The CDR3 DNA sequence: TGTGCCAGCAGACTAAGGTCGGTAGGCGAGCAGTACTTC. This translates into CASRLRSVGEQYF.

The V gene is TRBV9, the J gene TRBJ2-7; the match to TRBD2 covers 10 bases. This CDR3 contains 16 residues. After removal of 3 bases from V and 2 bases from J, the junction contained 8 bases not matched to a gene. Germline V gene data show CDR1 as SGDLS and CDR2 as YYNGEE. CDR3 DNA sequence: TGTGCCAGCAGCGCGAGAGCGGGAGGGGGAACCTACGAGCAGTACTTC. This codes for CASSARAGGGTYEQYF.

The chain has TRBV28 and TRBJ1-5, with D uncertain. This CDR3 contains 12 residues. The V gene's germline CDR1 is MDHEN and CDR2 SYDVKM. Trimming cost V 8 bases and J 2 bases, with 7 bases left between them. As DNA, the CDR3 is TGTGCCAGCTGGAGTGGCAATCAGCCCCAGCATTTT. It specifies CASWSGNQPQHF.

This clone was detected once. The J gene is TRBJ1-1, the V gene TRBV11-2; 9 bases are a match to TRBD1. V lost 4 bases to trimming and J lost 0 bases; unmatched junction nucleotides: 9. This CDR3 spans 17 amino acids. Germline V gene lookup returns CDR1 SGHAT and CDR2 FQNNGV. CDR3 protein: CASSSDRGLTMNTEAFF. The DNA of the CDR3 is TGTGCCAGCAGCTCGGACAGGGGCCTTACAATGAACACTGAAGCTTTCTTT.

The chain's CDR3 is CAISDLWTSGSYVDTQYF. The DNA for the CDR3 is TGTGCCATCAGTGACCTCTGGACTAGCGGGAGTTATGTAGATACGCAGTATTTT. This chain joins TRBV10-3 and TRBJ2-3, with 13 bases identical to TRBD2. Per the germline V gene, CDR1 is ENHRY and CDR2 is SYGVKD. The trim removed 3 bases at V and 5 bases at J, leaving 11 bases unmatched. This CDR3 is built from 18 residues.

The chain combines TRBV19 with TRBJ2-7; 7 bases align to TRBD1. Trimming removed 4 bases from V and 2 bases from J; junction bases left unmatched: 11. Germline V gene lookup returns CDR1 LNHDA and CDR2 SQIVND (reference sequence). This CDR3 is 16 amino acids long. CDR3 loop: CASSTIVGGGPYEQYF. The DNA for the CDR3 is TGTGCCAGTAGTACCATTGTAGGGGGCGGCCCCTACGAGCAGTACTTC.

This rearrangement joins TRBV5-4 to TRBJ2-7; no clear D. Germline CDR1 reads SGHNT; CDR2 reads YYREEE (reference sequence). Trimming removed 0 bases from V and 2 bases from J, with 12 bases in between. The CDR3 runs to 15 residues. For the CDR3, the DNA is TGTGCCAGCAGCTTGGATGCCTCTCAGACCTACGAGCAGTACTTC. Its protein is CASSLDASQTYEQYF.

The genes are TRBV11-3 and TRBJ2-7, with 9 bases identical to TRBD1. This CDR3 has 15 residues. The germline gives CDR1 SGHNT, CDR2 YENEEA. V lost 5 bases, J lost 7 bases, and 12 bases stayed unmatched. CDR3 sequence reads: CASSTSTGTGREQYF. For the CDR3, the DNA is TGTGCCAGCAGCACGAGCACAGGGACAGGGAGGGAGCAGTACTTC. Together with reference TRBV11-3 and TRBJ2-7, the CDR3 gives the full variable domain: EAGVVQSPRYKIIEKKQPVAFWCNPISGHNTLYWYLQNLGQGPELLIRYENEEAVDDSQLPKDRFSAERLKGVDSTLKIQPAELGDSAVYLCASSTSTGTGREQYFGPGTRLTVT.

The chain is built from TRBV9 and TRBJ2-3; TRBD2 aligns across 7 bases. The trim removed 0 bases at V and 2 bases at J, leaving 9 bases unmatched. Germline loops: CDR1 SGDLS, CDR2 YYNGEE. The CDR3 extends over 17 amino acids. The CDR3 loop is CASSVDPAGGITDTQYF. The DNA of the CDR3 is TGTGCCAGCAGCGTAGATCCAGCCGGGGGGATCACAGATACGCAGTATTTT.

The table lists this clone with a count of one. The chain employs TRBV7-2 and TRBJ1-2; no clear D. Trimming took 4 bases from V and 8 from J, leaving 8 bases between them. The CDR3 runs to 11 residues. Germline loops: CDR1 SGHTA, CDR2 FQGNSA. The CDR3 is CASSYGRGYTF. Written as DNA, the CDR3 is TGTGCCAGCAGCTATGGGAGGGGCTACACCTTC.

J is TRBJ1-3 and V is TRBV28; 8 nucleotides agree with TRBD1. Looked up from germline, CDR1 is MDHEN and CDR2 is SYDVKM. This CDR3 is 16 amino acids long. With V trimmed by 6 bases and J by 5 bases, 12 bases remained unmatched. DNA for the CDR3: TGTGCCAGCAGGGGGAGCCAGGGGGCGGGTAGAAACACCATATATTTT. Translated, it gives CASRGSQGAGRNTIYF.

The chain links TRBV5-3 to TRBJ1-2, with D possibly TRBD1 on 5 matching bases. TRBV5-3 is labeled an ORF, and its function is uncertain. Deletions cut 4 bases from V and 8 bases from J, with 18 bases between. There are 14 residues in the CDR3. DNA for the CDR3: TGTGCCAGAAGCCGTCCGACAGAATCAACGGGCTACACCTTC. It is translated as CARSRPTESTGYTF.

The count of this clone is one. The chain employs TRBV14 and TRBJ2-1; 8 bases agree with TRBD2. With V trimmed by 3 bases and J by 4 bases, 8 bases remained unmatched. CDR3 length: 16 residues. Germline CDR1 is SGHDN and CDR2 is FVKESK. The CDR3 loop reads CASSQTSGRRYNEQFF. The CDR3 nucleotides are TGTGCCAGCAGCCAGACAAGCGGGAGAAGGTACAATGAGCAGTTCTTC.

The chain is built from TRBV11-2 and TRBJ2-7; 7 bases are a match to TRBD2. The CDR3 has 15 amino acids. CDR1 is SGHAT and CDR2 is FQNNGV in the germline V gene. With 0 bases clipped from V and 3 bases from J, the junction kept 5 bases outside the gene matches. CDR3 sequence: CASSLDGGTGYEQYF. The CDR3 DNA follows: TGTGCCAGCAGCTTAGACGGGGGGACGGGCTACGAGCAGTACTTC. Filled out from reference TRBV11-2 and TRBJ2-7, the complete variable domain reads EAGVAQSPRYKIIEKRQSVAFWCNPISGHATLYWYQQILGQGPKLLIQFQNNGVVDDSQLPKDRFSAERLKGVDSTLKIQPAKLEDSAVYLCASSLDGGTGYEQYFGPGTRLTVT.

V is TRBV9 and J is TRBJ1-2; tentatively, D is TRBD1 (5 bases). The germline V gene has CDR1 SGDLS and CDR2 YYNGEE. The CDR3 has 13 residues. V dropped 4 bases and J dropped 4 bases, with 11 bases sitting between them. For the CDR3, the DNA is TGTGCCAGCAGCTTCGGACAAGGCTATGGCTACACCTTC. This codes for CASSFGQGYGYTF.

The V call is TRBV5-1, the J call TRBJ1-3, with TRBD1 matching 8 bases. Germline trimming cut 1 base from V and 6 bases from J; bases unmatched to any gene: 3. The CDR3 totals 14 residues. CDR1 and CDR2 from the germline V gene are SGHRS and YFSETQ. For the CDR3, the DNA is TGCGCCAGCAGCTTGACAGGGGGGGAAAACACCATATATTTT. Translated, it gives CASSLTGGENTIYF. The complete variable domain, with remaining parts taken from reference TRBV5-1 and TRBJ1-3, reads KAGVTQTPRYLIKTRGQQVTLSCSPISGHRSVSWYQQTPGQGLQFLFEYFSETQRNKGNFPGRFSGRQFSNSRSEMNVSTLELGDSALYLCASSLTGGENTIYFGEGSWLTVV.

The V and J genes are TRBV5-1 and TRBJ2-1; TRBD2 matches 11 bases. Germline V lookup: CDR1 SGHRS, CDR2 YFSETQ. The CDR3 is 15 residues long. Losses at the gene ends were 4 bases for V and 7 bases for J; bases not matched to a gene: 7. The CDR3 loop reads CASSTAGTSGNEQFF. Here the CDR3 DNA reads TGCGCCAGCAGCACCGCCGGGACTAGCGGAAATGAGCAGTTCTTC.

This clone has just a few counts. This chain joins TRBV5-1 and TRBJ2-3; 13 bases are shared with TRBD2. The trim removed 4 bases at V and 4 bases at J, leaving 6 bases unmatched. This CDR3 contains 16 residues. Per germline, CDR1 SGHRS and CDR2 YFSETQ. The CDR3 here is CASSKTSGRYADTQYF. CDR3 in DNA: TGCGCCAGCAGCAAGACTAGCGGGAGGTACGCAGATACGCAGTATTTT.

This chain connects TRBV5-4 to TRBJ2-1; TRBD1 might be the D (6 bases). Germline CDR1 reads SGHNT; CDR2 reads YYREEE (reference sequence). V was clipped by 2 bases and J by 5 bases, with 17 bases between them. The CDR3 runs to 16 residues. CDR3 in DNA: TGTGCCAGCAGCTTTCACAGGGCCGCTTCAAACAATGAGCAGTTCTTC. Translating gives CASSFHRAASNNEQFF.

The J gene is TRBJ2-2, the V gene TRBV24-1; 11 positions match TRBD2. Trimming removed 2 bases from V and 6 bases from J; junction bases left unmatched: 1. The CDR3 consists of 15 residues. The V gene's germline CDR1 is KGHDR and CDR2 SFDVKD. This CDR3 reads CATSDWGLAAGELFF. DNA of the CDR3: TGTGCCACCAGTGATTGGGGACTAGCGGCCGGGGAGCTGTTTTTT.

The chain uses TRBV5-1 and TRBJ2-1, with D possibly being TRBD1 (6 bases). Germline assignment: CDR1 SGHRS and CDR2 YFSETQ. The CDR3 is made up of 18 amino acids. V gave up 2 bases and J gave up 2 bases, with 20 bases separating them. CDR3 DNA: TGCGCCAGCAGCTTCCCGCAGGGGCTACCTTTAACCTACAATGAGCAGTTCTTC. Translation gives CASSFPQGLPLTYNEQFF.

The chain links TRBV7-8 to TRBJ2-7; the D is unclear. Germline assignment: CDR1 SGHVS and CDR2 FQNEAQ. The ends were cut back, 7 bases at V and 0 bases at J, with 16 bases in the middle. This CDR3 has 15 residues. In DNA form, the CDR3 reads TGTGCCAGCACTCGAAACCCTGGCGGCTCCTACGAGCAGTACTTC. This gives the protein CASTRNPGGSYEQYF.

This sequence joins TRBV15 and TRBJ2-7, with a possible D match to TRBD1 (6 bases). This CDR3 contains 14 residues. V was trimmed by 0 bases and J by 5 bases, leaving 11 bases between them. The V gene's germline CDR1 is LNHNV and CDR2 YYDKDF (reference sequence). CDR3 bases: TGTGCCACCAGCAGAGAACAGGGTCACAACGAGCAGTACTTC. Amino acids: CATSREQGHNEQYF.

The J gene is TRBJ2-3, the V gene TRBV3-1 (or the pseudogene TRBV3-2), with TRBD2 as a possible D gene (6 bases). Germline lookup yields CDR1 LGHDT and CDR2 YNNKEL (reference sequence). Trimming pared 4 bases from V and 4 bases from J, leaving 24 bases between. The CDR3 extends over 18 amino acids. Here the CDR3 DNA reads TGTGCCAGCAGCCTATGGGCCCTACTAGCTGAGGGGTCAGATACGCAGTATTTT. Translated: CASSLWALLAEGSDTQYF.

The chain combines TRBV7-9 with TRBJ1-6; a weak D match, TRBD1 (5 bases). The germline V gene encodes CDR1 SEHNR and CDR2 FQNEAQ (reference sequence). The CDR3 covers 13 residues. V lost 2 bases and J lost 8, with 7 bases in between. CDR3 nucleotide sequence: TGTGCCAGCAGCTTATCGGGGGATTCACCCCTCCACTTT. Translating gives CASSLSGDSPLHF.